The table lists the clone carrying this T cell receptor beta chain with a few counts. Between the trimmed V and J ends, which lost 5 bases and 1 base, there was a span of 5 bases. This CDR3 has 12 residues. This entry is derived from a study of blood T cell repertoires in COVID-19. This table comes from immunoSEQ multiplex PCR, and its TCRdb copy is limited to in-frame clones, with some not included. The table lists approximately 220,000 clones, about 80% of them singletons, with approximately 5% in the top ten. Cohorts were based on clinical histories the participants reported. The chain recombines TRBV12-3 or TRBV12-4 with TRBJ1-1; no reliable D call. The sequence came from a woman aged 45 to 65 who had been exposed to COVID-19. Sequencing was performed on PBMCs or T cells enriched from blood (not recorded which). This CDR3 reads CASSRRNTEAFF. The DNA for the CDR3 is TGTGCCAGCAGTCGGAGGAACACTGAAGCTTTCTTT.